This is a list of T cell receptor beta chains from one sample in a study of T cells in localized non-small cell lung cancer. Produced via immunoSEQ multiplex PCR; TCRdb's table is partial and in-frame only. The data hold 48,000 or so clones, with about 72% observed a single time. The sequencing here drew on peripheral blood, taken before any cancer treatment. The receptors shown here come from a man between 40 and 75 years old with stage I squamous cell lung carcinoma. CDR3s include the opening cysteine and the closing phenylalanine or tryptophan. The D gene is left open where the match is weak. Where a row states a size, it is once, few, many or the class of an expanded clone; other rows omit it.

j_call d_call clone_size v_call cdr3_aa cdr3_nt
TRBJ1-4 NA few TRBV6-6 CASTPNEKLFF TGTGCCAGCACCCCTAATGAAAAACTGTTTTTT
TRBJ1-4 NA NA TRBV30 CAWSRGINEKLFF TGTGCCTGGAGTCGCGGAATTAATGAAAAACTGTTTTTT
TRBJ1-5 NA NA TRBV4-1 CASSQDSRRDQPQHF TGCGCCAGCAGCCAAGATAGCCGACGTGATCAGCCCCAGCATTTT
TRBJ1-6 NA NA TRBV2 CASSRGQVNSPLHF TGTGCCAGCAGTCGTGGCCAGGTTAATTCACCCCTCCACTTT
TRBJ2-7 TRBD2 NA TRBV19 CASSKGLAGVDEQYF TGTGCCAGTAGTAAAGGACTAGCGGGGGTGGACGAGCAGTACTTC
TRBJ2-3 TRBD2 NA TRBV27 CASSSLFSSAGGWSDTQYF TGTGCCAGCAGTTCGCTATTTTCTTCAGCGGGGGGGTGGTCAGATACGCAGTATTTT
TRBJ2-1 NA NA TRBV18 CASSSQRSSYNEQFF TGTGCCAGCTCATCACAGCGTAGCTCCTACAATGAGCAGTTCTTC
TRBJ2-5 TRBD2 few TRBV9 CASSVGTLAEETQYF TGTGCCAGCAGCGTAGGGACTCTAGCGGAAGAGACCCAGTACTTC
TRBJ2-5 TRBD2 NA TRBV5-1 CASSLGLAGGGAETQYF TGCGCCAGCAGCTTGGGACTAGCGGGGGGCGGAGCAGAGACCCAGTACTTC
TRBJ2-7 NA once TRBV12-5 CASGLPNNPIYEQYF TGTGCTAGTGGTTTGCCGAACAACCCGATCTACGAGCAGTACTTC
TRBJ2-3 TRBD1 few TRBV4-1 CASSRVAGGRSTDTQYF TGCGCCAGCAGCCGGGTCGCAGGGGGCAGGAGCACAGATACGCAGTATTTT
TRBJ1-1 NA NA TRBV27 CASSAGTMNTEAFF TGTGCCAGCAGCGCCGGCACTATGAACACTGAAGCTTTCTTT
TRBJ2-1 NA NA TRBV9 CASSAQWGAYNEQFF TGTGCCAGCAGCGCCCAATGGGGGGCTTACAATGAGCAGTTCTTC
TRBJ1-2 NA NA TRBV18 CASSPSGWESSGYTF TGTGCCAGCTCACCGAGTGGCTGGGAGTCGAGTGGCTACACCTTC
TRBJ2-7 NA NA TRBV2 CASSAPADRPYEQYF TGTGCCAGCAGTGCCCCGGCGGACCGACCCTACGAGCAGTACTTC
TRBJ2-7 NA NA TRBV19 CASTWGPSYEQYF TGTGCCAGTACCTGGGGGCCTTCCTACGAGCAGTACTTC
TRBJ2-3 NA NA TRBV19 CATLVRGSTDTQYF TGTGCCACCCTAGTCAGGGGCAGCACAGATACGCAGTATTTT
TRBJ2-1 NA NA TRBV28 CASSFNQGLNEQFF TGTGCCAGCAGTTTTAACCAGGGACTTAATGAGCAGTTCTTC
TRBJ1-4 NA NA TRBV5-1 CASSPYGESGLEKLFF TGCGCCAGCAGCCCCTACGGGGAGTCCGGACTTGAAAAACTGTTTTTT
TRBJ2-7 NA NA TRBV6-5 CASSSSQSSYEQYF TGTGCCAGCAGTTCAAGCCAGAGCTCCTACGAGCAGTACTTC
TRBJ2-1 TRBD1 NA TRBV5-5 CASSPTGSYNEQFF TGTGCCAGCAGCCCGACAGGGAGCTACAATGAGCAGTTCTTC
TRBJ2-1 NA NA TRBV6-5 CASSGRNQLNEQFF TGTGCCAGCTCCGGACGGAATCAACTAAATGAGCAGTTCTTC
TRBJ2-7 NA NA TRBV11-2 CASSLGQASSYEQYF TGTGCCAGCAGCTTAGGACAGGCTAGCTCCTACGAGCAGTACTTC
TRBJ2-3 TRBD2 NA TRBV2 CASSEWSSGSTDTQYF TGTGCCAGCAGTGAATGGTCTAGCGGGAGCACAGATACGCAGTATTTT
TRBJ2-1 TRBD1 NA TRBV6-1 CASSEWTGPYNEQFF TGTGCCAGCAGTGAATGGACAGGTCCCTACAATGAGCAGTTCTTC
TRBJ1-2 TRBD1 NA TRBV10-3 CAALQQGDYGYTF TGTGCCGCCCTTCAACAGGGGGACTATGGCTACACCTTC
TRBJ2-7 NA few TRBV7-8 CASSLSLNEQYF TGTGCCAGCAGCTTATCCCTGAACGAGCAGTACTTC
TRBJ2-3 NA NA TRBV6-5 CASRYTDTQYF TGTGCCAGCAGGTACACAGATACGCAGTATTTT
TRBJ2-5 NA NA TRBV5-1 CASSLAGEYQETQYF TGCGCCAGCAGCTTGGCCGGGGAGTACCAAGAGACCCAGTACTTC
TRBJ2-3 NA NA TRBV11-2 CASSPTDTQYF TGTGCCAGCAGCCCGACAGATACGCAGTATTTT
TRBJ2-1 TRBD2 NA TRBV19 CASRNGGTSGSTQFF TGTGCCAGTAGAAATGGGGGGACTAGCGGGTCTACTCAGTTCTTC
TRBJ1-1 NA few TRBV19 CASIPGQSTEAFF TGTGCCAGTATCCCCGGACAGAGCACTGAAGCTTTCTTT
TRBJ2-1 NA NA TRBV7-9 CASSPGRGGLYNEQFF TGCGCCAGCAGCCCCGGCAGGGGGGGCCTCTACAATGAGCAGTTCTTC
TRBJ1-6 NA NA TRBV9 CASSEGGEQDNSPLHF TGTGCCAGCAGCGAGGGAGGGGAGCAGGATAATTCACCCCTCCACTTT